These T cell receptor beta chains were read from a single sample in a study of circulating and synovial CD4+ cells in juvenile arthritis. The repertoire was sequenced with immunoSEQ multiplex PCR; TCRdb's copy has only in-frame clones and lacks some. The profile covers 30,000 to 40,000 clones, with about 94% appearing a single time and roughly 0.7% taken by the ten largest. The sequencing sample was made of CD4+ T cells from blood. These receptors all stem from a human donor with juvenile idiopathic arthritis. CDR3s include the opening cysteine and the closing phenylalanine or tryptophan. The D gene is left open where the match is weak.

NA,TRBV15,TRBJ2-7,CATTHRGVHEQYF
NA,TRBV5-6,TRBJ2-1,CASSMGRSDEQFF
TRBD2,TRBV25-1,TRBJ2-1,CASRPAGGSHNEQFF
TRBD1,TRBV6-1,TRBJ1-6,CATSDRHNSPLHF
TRBD1,TRBV29-1,TRBJ2-5,CSVSPGQGRETQYF
TRBD1,TRBV7-3,TRBJ2-5,CASSLTGTGISETQYF
TRBD1,TRBV11-1,TRBJ1-5,CASSYRQGPSRNQPQHF
NA,TRBV6-4,TRBJ2-1,CASSVERRNNEQFF
NA,TRBV11-2,TRBJ1-2,CASSRPRDYGYTF
NA,TRBV19,TRBJ2-5,CASSPGGNLETQYF
NA,TRBV29-1,TRBJ1-6,CSVRGRGADSPLHF
TRBD1,TRBV7-8,TRBJ1-5,CASSLVRGVSSNQPQHF
NA,TRBV19,TRBJ1-4,CASSIGQGKLFF
NA,TRBV4-1,TRBJ1-2,CASSQARESGYTF
NA,TRBV7-2,TRBJ1-6,CASSLAGHYNSPLHF
NA,TRBV6-5,NA,CASSFRGTRQGYEQYF
TRBD2,TRBV10-3,TRBJ2-1,CAISERLAGAGNEQFF
NA,TRBV2,TRBJ1-6,CASSGFRVLGSPLHF
TRBD2,TRBV4-1,TRBJ2-5,CASSQGLLGLEETQYF
TRBD1,TRBV5-1,TRBJ2-7,CASSFDRGYEQYF
NA,TRBV10-3,TRBJ2-5,CAISDRGTEETQYF
TRBD2,TRBV4-3,TRBJ2-2,CASSQEVAGGTGELFF
TRBD1,TRBV5-1,TRBJ2-7,CASSLFRDSGEQYF
NA,TRBV9,TRBJ2-7,CASSVEAGQPYEQYF
TRBD1,TRBV7-6,TRBJ1-2,CASSSSPGQGAGTF
NA,TRBV2,TRBJ2-7,CASKGDSGSEQYF
NA,TRBV14,TRBJ2-3,CASSQFQRASDTQYF
NA,TRBV4-3,TRBJ1-2,CASSQVPRDFYYGYTF
NA,TRBV7-3,TRBJ2-4,CASSLRRGDIQYF
NA,TRBV23-1,TRBJ1-1,CVKNWEVCTEAFF
NA,TRBV5-5,TRBJ2-7,CASSLQGLHEQYF
NA,TRBV7-2,TRBJ1-3,CASSLKSSGNTIYF
NA,TRBV20-1,TRBJ1-1,CSARGDTEAFF
TRBD1,TRBV19,TRBJ1-4,CASSSLTGVGEKLFF
NA,TRBV27,NA,CASSSLGGVNYEQYF
TRBD1,TRBV4-3,TRBJ1-3,CASSQTGGSRGNTIYF
TRBD2,TRBV11-2,TRBJ2-3,CASSLGTSGSVTDTQYF
TRBD1,TRBV4-2,TRBJ2-2,CASSQPRQGDTGELFF
NA,TRBV5-1,TRBJ1-1,CASRFGQNTEAFF
NA,TRBV4-1,TRBJ2-1,CASSQAHDSYNEQFF
TRBD1,TRBV19,TRBJ1-1,CASSIRSIWTGTEAFF
TRBD1,TRBV7-2,TRBJ1-5,CASSLSGGFSNQPQHF
NA,TRBV7-3,TRBJ1-1,CASSLYRRANTEAFF
NA,TRBV9,TRBJ1-3,CASSVAPLQGLSNTIYF
TRBD1,TRBV5-1,TRBJ1-6,CASSMTGSSYNSPLHF
NA,TRBV4-2,TRBJ1-6,CASSQEVRDNSPLHF
NA,TRBV20-1,TRBJ1-2,CSYWGGQGYTF